These 24 T cell receptor beta chains were sequenced from one sample in a study of T-cell memory formation after mild COVID-19. One entry per CDR3 protein results from TCRdb running MiXCR on the 5' RACE reads. The sample yields some 5,700 distinct CDR3 sequences, over 15% seen once. Sequencing was done on a sample of PBMCs or a T cell subset sorted from them (not recorded which). All receptors derive from an adult woman who had mild COVID-19 (a few samples of this study predate the infection). Cell type and time point are not known.

The chain employs TRBV7-2 and TRBJ2-3; the D gene is possibly TRBD2 (5 bases). The CDR3 consists of 14 residues. Germline V CDR1 and CDR2: SGHTA, FQGNSA. Trimming removed 7 bases at V and 2 bases at J, with 13 bases between. The chain's CDR3 is CASKWSGLTDTQYF. In DNA form, the CDR3 reads TGTGCCAGCAAGTGGTCTGGACTCACAGATACGCAGTATTTT.

By share, this clonotype ranks as medium-sized (0.01 to 0.1%). The chain recombines TRBV7-8 with TRBJ2-1, with 15 bases fitting TRBD2. Germline V gene sequence: CDR1 SGHVS, CDR2 FQNEAQ. J gave up 11 bases and V 5 bases, and 4 bases lay outside the gene matches. The CDR3 is 14 amino acids. The CDR3 DNA is TGTGCCAGCAGCATCGGGACTAGCGGGGGGAAGCAGTTCTTC. Amino acids: CASSIGTSGGKQFF.

The V and J genes are TRBV2 and TRBJ2-7; possibly TRBD2 for D (5 bases). Germline lookup yields CDR1 SNHLY and CDR2 FYNNEI. The CDR3 runs 12 residues. The germline V and J ends were trimmed by 4 bases and 1 base, with 5 bases remaining between them. CDR3 nucleotide sequence: TGTGCCAGCAGTGGGACTTCCTACGAGCAGTACTTC. Translation: CASSGTSYEQYF.

CDR3 residues: CASSRTANYGYTF. The CDR3 nucleotides are TGTGCCAGCAGTCGGACGGCAAACTATGGCTACACCTTC. The J gene is TRBJ1-2, the V gene TRBV12-3 or TRBV12-4; the D is unclear. V dropped 5 bases and J dropped 2 bases, with 9 bases sitting between them. CDR3 size: 13 residues.

This clonotype appeared many times. This sequence joins TRBV6-5 and TRBJ2-1; TRBD2 matches 12 bases. The junction had 10 bases not matched to a gene; V was cut back by 6 bases and J by 10 bases. The CDR3 spans 15 residues. Germline V gives CDR1 MNHEY, CDR2 SVGAGI. The CDR3 region has the DNA TGTGCCAGCAGCGAAACTAGCGGGGGGCCCTCGGAGCAGTTCTTC. This translates into CASSETSGGPSEQFF.

This clonotype has a count of ten or more. V is TRBV6-5 and J is TRBJ1-2; the D is unclear. Trimming removed 0 bases from V and 2 bases from J, with 4 bases in between. Per germline, CDR1 MNHEY and CDR2 SVGAGI. The CDR3 is made up of 13 amino acids. The CDR3 is CASSYSGNYGYTF. CDR3 nucleotides: TGTGCCAGCAGTTACTCGGGGAACTATGGCTACACCTTC.

This clonotype was counted ten times or more. The rearrangement joins TRBV28 to TRBJ2-7; 7 nucleotides match TRBD2. Losses at the gene ends were 0 bases for V and 7 bases for J; bases not matched to a gene: 9. Germline V lookup: CDR1 MDHEN, CDR2 SYDVKM. This CDR3 contains 15 residues. Here the CDR3 DNA reads TGTGCCAGCAGTTTATGGGCGGGAGCAACGGAGGAGCAGTACTTC. Translating it yields CASSLWAGATEEQYF.

This clonotype was seen many times. V is TRBV6-2 or TRBV6-3 and J is TRBJ1-1, with a tentative D call TRBD1 (5 bases). The CDR3 loop spans 14 amino acids. Germline CDR1 MNHEY, CDR2 SVGEGT. Trimming removed 7 bases at V and 0 bases at J, with 12 bases between. The CDR3 bases are TGTGCCAGCACCCAGGGTGCTTTGAACACTGAAGCTTTCTTT. It specifies CASTQGALNTEAFF.

This clonotype came up many times. The rearrangement joins TRBV7-9 to TRBJ1-1; D uncertain. Trimming removed 4 bases from V and 0 bases from J, with 12 bases in between. The CDR3 is 15 amino acids. Germline V CDR1 and CDR2: SEHNR, FQNEAQ (reference sequence). The CDR3 coding sequence is TGTGCCAGCAGCTCACTCAGGTTCATGAACACTGAAGCTTTCTTT. It is translated as CASSSLRFMNTEAFF.

The chain carries TRBV25-1 and TRBJ1-3; no definite D call. Trimming pared 6 bases from V and 1 base from J, leaving 4 bases between. Germline loops: CDR1 MGHDK, CDR2 SYGVNS. CDR3 length equals 12 residues. The CDR3 loop is CASSPSGNTIYF. The CDR3 bases are TGTGCCAGCAGCCCGTCTGGAAACACCATATATTTT.

This clonotype was detected many times. This sequence joins TRBV12-3 or TRBV12-4 and TRBJ1-4, with a tentative D call TRBD1 (5 bases). Trimming left V 4 bases short and J 8 bases short, with 23 bases between. The CDR3 is 17 residues long. CDR3 residues: CASSSTGTARVREKLFF. DNA for the CDR3: TGTGCCAGCAGTTCTACGGGGACCGCACGAGTGCGGGAAAAACTGTTTTTT.

This clonotype was seen a handful of times. The chain carries TRBV6-1 and TRBJ2-7; perhaps TRBD2 as D (5 bases). Per germline, CDR1 MNHNS and CDR2 SASEGT. V lost 6 bases, J lost 1 base, and 13 bases lay in between. The CDR3 contains 14 residues. The CDR3 region is CASSPGLWSYEQYF. Here the CDR3 DNA reads TGTGCCAGCAGCCCGGGATTGTGGTCCTACGAGCAGTACTTC.

This clonotype appeared many times. The chain carries TRBV7-2 and TRBJ2-4; perhaps TRBD1 as D (7 bases). Trimming stripped 3 bases from V and 9 bases from J, with 21 bases between. This CDR3 contains 16 residues. Germline V gene sequence: CDR1 SGHTA, CDR2 FQGNSA. CDR3 loop: CASSFGGGAVIGIQYF. The CDR3 DNA reads TGTGCCAGCAGCTTCGGAGGGGGCGCGGTAATCGGCATTCAGTACTTC.

This clonotype occurred many times. The chain links TRBV12-3 or TRBV12-4 to TRBJ2-7, with D perhaps matching TRBD1 (6 bases). CDR3 length equals 15 residues. V was cut by 3 bases and J by 3 bases, with 15 bases left in between. CDR3: CASSFGPTGYYEQYF. The CDR3 nucleotides read TGTGCCAGCAGTTTCGGGCCGACAGGCTACTACGAGCAGTACTTC.

This clonotype has only a few counts. V and J are TRBV11-2 and TRBJ2-4; TRBD2 matches 9 bases. The germline V gene encodes CDR1 SGHAT and CDR2 FQNNGV. The CDR3 length is 12 residues. With V trimmed by 4 bases and J by 14 bases, 6 bases remained unmatched. The CDR3 nucleotides are TGTGCCAGCAGCTCAACTAGCGGGCGGAAGTACTTC. As protein: CASSSTSGRKYF.

The V gene is TRBV24-1, the J gene TRBJ2-3; D not resolved. This CDR3 has 11 amino acids. Between the trimmed V and J ends, which lost 8 bases and 6 bases, there was a span of 8 bases. The germline CDR1 and CDR2 sequences are KGHDR and SFDVKD. The CDR3 loop is CATMYGDTQYF. The CDR3 DNA is TGTGCCACCATGTATGGCGATACGCAGTATTTT.

By sample fraction, this clonotype is medium-sized. The CDR3 region is CASSNEVDEKLFF. The CDR3 DNA reads TGTGCCAGCAGCAACGAAGTTGATGAAAAACTGTTTTTT. The chain employs TRBV9 and TRBJ1-4; D gene uncertain. In germline, CDR1 is SGDLS, CDR2 YYNGEE. The CDR3 is 13 residues long. Trimming left V 4 bases short and J 6 bases short, with 10 bases between. The entire variable domain, with the rest obtained from reference TRBV9 and TRBJ1-4, is as follows: DSGVTQTPKHLITATGQRVTLRCSPRSGDLSVYWYQQSLDQGLQFLIQYYNGEERAKGNILERFSAQQFPDLHSELNLSSLELGDSALYFCASSNEVDEKLFFGSGTQLSVL.

The CDR3 loop reads CASSLWPDTQYF. In DNA form, the CDR3 reads TGTGCCAGCAGCTTATGGCCAGATACGCAGTATTTT. V usage is TRBV11-2 and J usage is TRBJ2-3; no definite D call. Germline-derived CDR1 and CDR2 are SGHAT and FQNNGV. Trimming pared 2 bases from V and 4 bases from J, leaving 4 bases between. The CDR3 loop spans 12 amino acids.

The chain combines TRBV28 with TRBJ1-2; D call uncertain. The ends were cut back, 4 bases at V and 4 bases at J, with 16 bases in the middle. CDR1 is MDHEN, CDR2 SYDVKM, per germline. The CDR3 is 15 amino acids. The CDR3 spells CASSSRAPWPYGYTF. CDR3 sequence (DNA): TGTGCCAGCAGTTCTCGGGCCCCGTGGCCCTATGGCTACACCTTC.

This clonotype is medium-sized in the sample. The chain couples TRBV15 to TRBJ2-3; 9 nucleotides match TRBD2. Trimming cost V 7 bases and J 8 bases; bases outside gene matches: 7. CDR3 length: 13 amino acids. Germline-derived CDR1 and CDR2 are LNHNV and YYDKDF (reference sequence). The CDR3 spells CATTAGGLGTQYF. Here the CDR3 DNA reads TGTGCCACCACGGCGGGGGGGCTGGGTACGCAGTATTTT.

The chain joins TRBV7-9 to TRBJ1-1; 9 bases map to TRBD1. Germline trimming cut 1 base from V and 2 bases from J; bases unmatched to any gene: 5. The CDR3 length is 16 residues. CDR1 and CDR2 (germline): SEHNR, FQNEAQ (reference sequence). In DNA form, the CDR3 reads TGTGCCAGCAGCTTAGGGGGACAGGGCAAAAACACTGAAGCTTTCTTT. Translated: CASSLGGQGKNTEAFF.

The V and J genes are TRBV5-6 and TRBJ2-2; D is unresolved. The V end lost 2 bases, the J end lost 4 bases, and 9 bases lay between the germline ends. The CDR3 contains 14 residues. CDR1 is SGHDT, CDR2 YYEEEE, per germline. CDR3 region: CASSLFHGTGELFF. The CDR3 DNA is TGTGCCAGCAGCTTATTTCATGGCACCGGGGAGCTGTTTTTT. Variable domain in full (rest from reference TRBV5-6 and TRBJ2-2): DAGVTQSPTHLIKTRGQQVTLRCSPKSGHDTVSWYQQALGQGPQFIFQYYEEEERQRGNFPDRFSGHQFPNYSSELNVNALLLGDSALYLCASSLFHGTGELFFGEGSRLTVL.

The table lists this clonotype with many counts. This chain connects TRBV25-1 to TRBJ2-5; a weak D match, TRBD1 (6 bases). Germline V gene data show CDR1 as MGHDK and CDR2 as SYGVNS. V gave up 1 base and J gave up 7 bases, with 16 bases separating them. The CDR3 loop spans 15 amino acids. This CDR3 is CASSEFVAGEATQYF. For the CDR3, the DNA is TGTGCCAGCAGTGAATTCGTGGCAGGGGAAGCGACCCAGTACTTC.

This clonotype occurred many times. This sequence joins TRBV12-3 or TRBV12-4 and TRBJ2-3, with no clear D. V lost 6 bases, J lost 7 bases, and 14 bases lay in between. CDR3 length: 13 residues. CDR3 sequence reads: CASRPRLGYTQYF. The CDR3 coding sequence is TGTGCCAGCAGGCCCAGACTCGGTTATACGCAGTATTTT.